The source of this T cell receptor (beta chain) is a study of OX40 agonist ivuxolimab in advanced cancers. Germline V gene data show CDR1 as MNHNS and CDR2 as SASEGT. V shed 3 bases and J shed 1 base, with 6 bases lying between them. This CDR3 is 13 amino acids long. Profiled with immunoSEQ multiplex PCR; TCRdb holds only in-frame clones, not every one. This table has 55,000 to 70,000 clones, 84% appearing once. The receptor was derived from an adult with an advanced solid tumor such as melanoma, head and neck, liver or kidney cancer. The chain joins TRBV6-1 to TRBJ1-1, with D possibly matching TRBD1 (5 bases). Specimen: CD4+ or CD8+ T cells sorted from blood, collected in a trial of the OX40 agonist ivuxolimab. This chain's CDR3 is CASSEGQNTEAFF. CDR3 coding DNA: TGTGCCAGCAGTGAGGGGCAGAACACTGAAGCTTTCTTT.